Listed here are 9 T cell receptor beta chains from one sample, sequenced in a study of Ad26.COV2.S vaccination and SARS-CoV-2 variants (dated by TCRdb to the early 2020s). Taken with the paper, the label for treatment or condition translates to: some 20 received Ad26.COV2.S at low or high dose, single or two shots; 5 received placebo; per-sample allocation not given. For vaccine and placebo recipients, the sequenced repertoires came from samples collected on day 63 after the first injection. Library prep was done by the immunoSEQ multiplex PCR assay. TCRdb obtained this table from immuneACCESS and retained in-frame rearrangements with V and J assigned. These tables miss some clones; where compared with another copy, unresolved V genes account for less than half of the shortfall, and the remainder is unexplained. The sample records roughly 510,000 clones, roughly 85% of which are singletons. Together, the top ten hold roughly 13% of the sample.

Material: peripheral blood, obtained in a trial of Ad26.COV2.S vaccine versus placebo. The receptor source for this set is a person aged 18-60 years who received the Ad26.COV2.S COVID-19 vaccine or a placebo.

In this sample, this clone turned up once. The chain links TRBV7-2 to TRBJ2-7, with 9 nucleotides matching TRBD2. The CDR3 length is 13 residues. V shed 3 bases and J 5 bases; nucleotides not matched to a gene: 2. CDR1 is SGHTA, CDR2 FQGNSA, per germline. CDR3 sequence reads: CASSFSGSHEQYF. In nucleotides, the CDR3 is TGTGCCAGCAGCTTTAGCGGGAGCCACGAGCAGTACTTC.

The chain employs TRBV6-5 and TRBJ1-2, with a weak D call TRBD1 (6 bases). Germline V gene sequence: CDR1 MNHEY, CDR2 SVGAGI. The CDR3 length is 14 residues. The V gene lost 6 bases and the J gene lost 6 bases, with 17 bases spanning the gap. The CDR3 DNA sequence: TGTGCCAGCAGCGAGCTGGGTAACAGGGATGGCTACACCTTC. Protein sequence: CASSELGNRDGYTF.

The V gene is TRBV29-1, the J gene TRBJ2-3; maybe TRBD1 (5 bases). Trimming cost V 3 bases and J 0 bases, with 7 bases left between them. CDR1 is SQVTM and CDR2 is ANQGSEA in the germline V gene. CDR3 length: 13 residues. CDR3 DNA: TGCAGCGTTGACAGGGCTAGCACAGATACGCAGTATTTT. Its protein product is CSVDRASTDTQYF.

DNA for the CDR3: TGTGCCAGCAGCCGAGGAGGCGAGCAGTACTTC. Its translation is CASSRGGEQYF. The V gene is TRBV11-1, the J gene TRBJ2-7, with a weak D call TRBD2 (5 bases). The CDR3 has 11 residues. Germline assignment: CDR1 SGHAT and CDR2 FQDESV (reference sequence). The ends were cut back, 5 bases at V and 6 bases at J, with 8 bases in the middle.

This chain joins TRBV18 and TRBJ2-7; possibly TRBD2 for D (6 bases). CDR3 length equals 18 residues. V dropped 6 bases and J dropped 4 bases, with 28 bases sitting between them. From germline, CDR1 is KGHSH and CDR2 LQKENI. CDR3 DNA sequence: TGTGCCAGCTCCCAACCGGGACTGAATACAATGGGGGGTTACGAGCAGTACTTC. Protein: CASSQPGLNTMGGYEQYF.

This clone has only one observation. Here the CDR3 reads CASTIPGIYGTQYF. CDR3 coding DNA: TGTGCCAGCACCATCCCAGGGATTTATGGGACCCAGTACTTC. The chain couples TRBV28 to TRBJ2-5; a weak D match, TRBD1 (5 bases). This CDR3 comprises 14 residues. The germline V and J ends were trimmed by 7 bases and 7 bases, with 19 bases remaining between them. Germline CDR1 is MDHEN and CDR2 is SYDVKM.

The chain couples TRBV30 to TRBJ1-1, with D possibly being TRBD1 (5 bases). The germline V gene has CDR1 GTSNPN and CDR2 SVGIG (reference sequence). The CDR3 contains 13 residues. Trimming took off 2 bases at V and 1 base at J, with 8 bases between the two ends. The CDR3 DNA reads TGTGCCTGGAGTTTACAGGCGAACACTGAAGCTTTCTTT. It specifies CAWSLQANTEAFF. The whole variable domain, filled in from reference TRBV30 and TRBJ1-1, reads SQTIHQWPATLVQPVGSPLSLECTVEGTSNPNLYWYRQAAGRGLQLLFYSVGIGQISSEVPQNLSASRPQDRQFILSSKKLLLSDSGFYLCAWSLQANTEAFFGQGTRLTVV.

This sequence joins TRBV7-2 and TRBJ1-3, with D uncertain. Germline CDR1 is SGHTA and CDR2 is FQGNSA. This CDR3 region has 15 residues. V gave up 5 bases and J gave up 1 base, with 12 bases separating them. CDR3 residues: CASSRGPPSGNTIYF. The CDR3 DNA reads TGTGCCAGCAGCCGTGGACCGCCGTCTGGAAACACCATATATTTT. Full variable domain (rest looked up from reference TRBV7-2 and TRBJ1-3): GAGVSQSPSNKVTEKGKDVELRCDPISGHTALYWYRQSLGQGLEFLIYFQGNSAPDKSGLPSDRFSAERTGGSVSTLTIQRTQQEDSAVYLCASSRGPPSGNTIYFGEGSWLTVV.

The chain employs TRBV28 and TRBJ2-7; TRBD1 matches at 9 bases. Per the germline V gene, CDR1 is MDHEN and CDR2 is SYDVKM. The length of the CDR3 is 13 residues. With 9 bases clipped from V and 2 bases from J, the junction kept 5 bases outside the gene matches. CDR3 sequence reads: CASTGGLPYEQYF. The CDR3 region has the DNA TGTGCCAGTACAGGGGGCCTGCCCTACGAGCAGTACTTC.